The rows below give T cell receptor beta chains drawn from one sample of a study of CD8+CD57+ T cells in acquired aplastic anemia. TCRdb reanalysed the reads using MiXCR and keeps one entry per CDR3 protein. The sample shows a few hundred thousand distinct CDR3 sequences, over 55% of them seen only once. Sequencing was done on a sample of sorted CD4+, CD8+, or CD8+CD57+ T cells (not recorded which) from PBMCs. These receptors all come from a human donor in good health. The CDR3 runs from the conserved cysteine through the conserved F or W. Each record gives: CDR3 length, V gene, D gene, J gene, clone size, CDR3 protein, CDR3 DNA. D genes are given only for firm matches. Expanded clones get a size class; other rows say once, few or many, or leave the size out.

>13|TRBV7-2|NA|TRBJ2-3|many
CASEGLSTDTQYF
TGTGCCAGCGAGGGGTTGAGCACAGATACGCAGTATTTT
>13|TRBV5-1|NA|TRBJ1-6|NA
CASSLEVQDTLHF
TGCGCCAGCAGCTTGGAAGTACAGGACACCCTCCACTTT
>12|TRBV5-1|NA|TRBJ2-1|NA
CASSPQGTEQFF
TGCGCCAGCAGCCCTCAGGGGACGGAGCAGTTCTTC
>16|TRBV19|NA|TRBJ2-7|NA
CASSIGRIRRVAEQYF
TGTGCCAGTAGCATAGGACGGATACGACGTGTCGCCGAGCAGTACTTC
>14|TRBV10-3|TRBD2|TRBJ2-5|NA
CASSPTSWKETQYF
TGTGCCAGCAGTCCGACTAGCTGGAAAGAGACCCAGTACTTC
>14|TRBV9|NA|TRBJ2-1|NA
CASSVDPGNNEQFF
TGTGCCAGCAGCGTAGACCCAGGAAACAATGAGCAGTTCTTC
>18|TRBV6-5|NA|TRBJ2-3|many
CASSSSTLQYSSTDTQYF
NA
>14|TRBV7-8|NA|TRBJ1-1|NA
CASSLGVTLSEAFF
TGTGCCAGCAGCTTAGGGGTCACACTCTCTGAAGCTTTCTTT
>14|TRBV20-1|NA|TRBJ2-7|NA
CSARGRESYYEQYF
TGCAGTGCTAGAGGCAGGGAGAGCTACTACGAGCAGTACTTC
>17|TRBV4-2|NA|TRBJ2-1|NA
CASSQGLGQLNNNEQFF
TGTGCCAGCAGCCAGGGTCTTGGACAGCTGAACAACAATGAGCAGTTCTTC
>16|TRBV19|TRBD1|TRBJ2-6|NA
CASKVDRGSGANVLTF
TGTGCCAGTAAGGTCGACAGGGGATCTGGGGCCAACGTCCTGACTTTC
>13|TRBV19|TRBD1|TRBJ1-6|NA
CASSGTGVSPLHF
TGTGCCAGTAGCGGGACAGGGGTCTCACCCCTCCACTTT
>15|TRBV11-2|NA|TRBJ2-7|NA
CASSLDPGSSYEQYF
TGTGCCAGCAGCTTAGATCCGGGGAGCTCCTACGAGCAGTACTTC
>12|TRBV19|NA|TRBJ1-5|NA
CASSMIAQPQHF
TGTGCCAGTAGTATGATAGCTCAGCCCCAGCATTTT
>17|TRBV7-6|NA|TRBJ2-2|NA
CASSLLRVSAYTGELFF
TGTGCCAGCAGCTTACTCCGGGTTAGCGCCTACACCGGGGAGCTGTTTTTT
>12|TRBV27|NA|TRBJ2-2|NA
CASSPYTGELFF
TGTGCCAGCAGTCCGTACACCGGGGAGCTGTTTTTT
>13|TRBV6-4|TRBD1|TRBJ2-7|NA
CASSWTGWDEQYF
TGTGCCAGCAGTTGGACAGGGTGGGACGAGCAGTACTTC
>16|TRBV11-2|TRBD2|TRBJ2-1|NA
CASSFTSGIGVNEQFF
TGTGCCAGCAGCTTTACTAGCGGGATTGGGGTCAATGAGCAGTTCTTC
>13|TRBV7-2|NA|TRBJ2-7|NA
CASSTGHPDEQYF
TGTGCCAGCAGCACGGGTCACCCGGACGAGCAGTACTTC
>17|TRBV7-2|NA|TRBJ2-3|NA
CASSLATGTQYTDTQYF
TGTGCCAGCAGCTTAGCCACCGGGACTCAATACACAGATACGCAGTATTTT